This T cell receptor (beta chain) is from a study of T-cell memory formation after mild COVID-19. Whole-study results and caveats: Pre-infection memory contained some responding clones, which suggested that cross-reactive memory had joined.

On this clonotype: Antigen unknown.

TCR alpha and TCR beta cDNA libraries carrying sample barcodes and UMIs came from 5'RACE with constant-segment primers. TCRdb re-analysed the 5' RACE reads in MiXCR, keeping a single row per CDR3 protein. Among 98,000 or so distinct CDR3 sequences, 15% to 20% were seen once, and the ten largest hold roughly 5.5%. The origin of this receptor is a man younger than 35 who had mild COVID-19 (a few samples of this study predate the infection). Cell type and time point are not known. The sequenced sample consisted of PBMCs or a T cell subset sorted from them (not recorded which).

CDR3 nucleotides: TGTGCCAGCAGAGTACTAGCGGGGGGTTACAATGAGCAGTTCTTC. It codes for CASRVLAGGYNEQFF. The chain combines TRBV12-3 or TRBV12-4 with TRBJ2-1; 12 bases line up with TRBD2. CDR3 length: 15 amino acids. V gave up 6 bases and J gave up 4 bases; unmatched junction bases: 4.